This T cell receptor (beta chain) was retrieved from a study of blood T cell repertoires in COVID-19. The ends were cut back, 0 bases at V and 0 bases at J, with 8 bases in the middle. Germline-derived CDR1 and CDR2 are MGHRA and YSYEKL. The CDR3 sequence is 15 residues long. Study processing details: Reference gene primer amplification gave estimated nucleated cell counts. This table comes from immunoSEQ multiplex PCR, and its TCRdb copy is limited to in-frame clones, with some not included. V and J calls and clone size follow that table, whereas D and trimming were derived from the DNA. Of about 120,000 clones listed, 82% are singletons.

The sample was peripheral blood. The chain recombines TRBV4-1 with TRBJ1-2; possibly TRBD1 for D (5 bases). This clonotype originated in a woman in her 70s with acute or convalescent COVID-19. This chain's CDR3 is CASSQEGHTNYGYTF. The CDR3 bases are TGCGCCAGCAGCCAAGAGGGGCATACTAACTATGGCTACACCTTC.